One and the same sample provided the 8 T cell receptor beta chains below, sequenced in a study of T cell responses to AZD1222 COVID-19 vaccine. Using immunoSEQ multiplex PCR, the repertoire was profiled, and TCRdb retains in-frame clones only, with some absent. Found here are approximately 80,000 clones, around 90% of them singletons; the top ten hold 25% to 30%. The specimen comprised peripheral blood, sampled 28 days after the second AZD1222 dose. All receptors derive from an adult who received the AZD1222 COVID-19 vaccine.

V usage is TRBV12-5 and J usage is TRBJ2-2; D might be TRBD1 (5 bases). This CDR3 spans 13 amino acids. Germline CDR1 reads LGHNT; CDR2 reads FRNRAP. V lost 7 bases and J 6 bases, leaving 12 bases between the germline ends. This chain's CDR3 is CASATTVSGELFF. The CDR3 bases are TGTGCTAGTGCCACGACAGTCTCCGGGGAGCTGTTTTTT.

As concerns this clone: The sample has other DNA sequences that encode this CDR3 too. This sequence joins TRBV18 and TRBJ2-7, with D tentatively TRBD1 (5 bases). Germline assignment: CDR1 KGHSH and CDR2 LQKENI. The CDR3 is 16 amino acids. V was cut by 2 bases and J by 1 base, with 15 bases left in between. CDR3: CASSPGSGPLSYEQYF. The CDR3 DNA reads TGTGCCAGCTCACCAGGGTCAGGGCCATTGTCCTACGAGCAGTACTTC.

The rearrangement links TRBV12-3 or TRBV12-4 to TRBJ1-2, with a weak D call TRBD1 (6 bases). V lost 7 bases and J 4 bases, leaving 13 bases between the germline ends. The CDR3 consists of 13 residues. The CDR3 coding sequence is TGTGCCAGCAAATCAGGGGTGAGCTATGGCTACACCTTC. This codes for CASKSGVSYGYTF.

The J gene is TRBJ1-2, the V gene TRBV6-5, with 8 bases fitting TRBD1. The germline gives CDR1 MNHEY, CDR2 SVGAGI. The CDR3 has 14 residues. V shed 6 bases, J shed 4 bases, and the junction held 7 bases outside the gene matches. This chain's CDR3 is CASSVDRGAYGYTF. As DNA, the CDR3 is TGTGCCAGCAGCGTAGACAGGGGAGCCTATGGCTACACCTTC.

The chain has TRBV3-1 (or the pseudogene TRBV3-2) and TRBJ1-1; 7 bases align to TRBD1. CDR3 length equals 15 residues. Germline V CDR1 and CDR2: LGHDT, YNNKEL (reference sequence). V was clipped by 4 bases and J by 3 bases; unmatched bases: 8. The CDR3: CASSPHRGADTEAFF. The CDR3 DNA follows: TGTGCCAGCAGCCCGCACAGGGGAGCAGACACTGAAGCTTTCTTT.

This clone has a handful of counts. The J gene is TRBJ1-2, the V gene TRBV11-2; 7 bases line up with TRBD1. Germline-derived CDR1 and CDR2 are SGHAT and FQNNGV. V lost 5 bases, J lost 8 bases, and 5 bases stayed unmatched. The CDR3 is made up of 12 amino acids. The CDR3 bases are TGTGCCAGCAGCGAAGACAGGGTCGGCTACACCTTC. This encodes CASSEDRVGYTF. Full variable domain (missing parts from reference TRBV11-2 and TRBJ1-2): EAGVAQSPRYKIIEKRQSVAFWCNPISGHATLYWYQQILGQGPKLLIQFQNNGVVDDSQLPKDRFSAERLKGVDSTLKIQPAKLEDSAVYLCASSEDRVGYTFGSGTRLTVV.

The chain employs TRBV5-5 and TRBJ1-2, with TRBD1 matching 7 bases. V gave up 4 bases and J gave up 0 bases; unmatched junction bases: 9. The germline CDR1 and CDR2 sequences are SGHKS and YYEKEE (reference sequence). CDR3 size: 16 residues. The CDR3 nucleotides are TGTGCCAGCAGCCTTTCACAGGGGTTGTCTAACTATGGCTACACCTTC. It is translated as CASSLSQGLSNYGYTF.

The chain uses TRBV18 and TRBJ2-1, with TRBD2 matching 16 bases. V was clipped by 3 bases and J by 7 bases; unmatched bases: 12. CDR3 length: 19 residues. Germline lookup yields CDR1 KGHSH and CDR2 LQKENI. As DNA, the CDR3 is TGTGCCAGCTCACCGCGGGGACTAGCGGGAGGGCCAGCTCCGAATGAGCAGTTCTTC. Translating gives CASSPRGLAGGPAPNEQFF.